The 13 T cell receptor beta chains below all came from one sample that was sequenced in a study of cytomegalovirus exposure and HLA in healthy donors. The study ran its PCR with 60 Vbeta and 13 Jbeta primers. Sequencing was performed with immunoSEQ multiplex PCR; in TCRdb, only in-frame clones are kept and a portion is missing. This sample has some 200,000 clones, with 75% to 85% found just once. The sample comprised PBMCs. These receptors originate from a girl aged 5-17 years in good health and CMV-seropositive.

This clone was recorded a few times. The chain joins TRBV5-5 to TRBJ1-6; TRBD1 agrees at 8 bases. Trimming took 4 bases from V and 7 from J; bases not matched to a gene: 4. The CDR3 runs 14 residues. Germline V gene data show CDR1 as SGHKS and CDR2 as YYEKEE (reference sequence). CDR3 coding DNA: TGTGCCAGCAGCATACAGGGGGTGAATTCACCCCTCCACTTT. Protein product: CASSIQGVNSPLHF.

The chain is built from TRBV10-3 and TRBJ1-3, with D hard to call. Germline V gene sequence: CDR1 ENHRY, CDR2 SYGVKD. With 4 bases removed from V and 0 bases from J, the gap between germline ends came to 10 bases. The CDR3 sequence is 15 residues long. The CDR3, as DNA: TGTGCCATCAGTGTCTTGGAGAGCTCTGGAAACACCATATATTTT. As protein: CAISVLESSGNTIYF.

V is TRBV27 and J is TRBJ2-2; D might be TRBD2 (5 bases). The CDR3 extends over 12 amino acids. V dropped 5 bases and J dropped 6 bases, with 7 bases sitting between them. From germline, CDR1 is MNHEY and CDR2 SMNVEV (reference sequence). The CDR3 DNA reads TGTGCCAGCAGTCGGACTGCCGGGGAGCTGTTTTTT. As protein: CASSRTAGELFF.

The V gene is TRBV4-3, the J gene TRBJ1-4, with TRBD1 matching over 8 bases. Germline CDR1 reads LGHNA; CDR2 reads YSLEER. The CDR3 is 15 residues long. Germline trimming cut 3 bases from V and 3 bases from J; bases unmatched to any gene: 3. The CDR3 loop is CASSHTGGSNEKLFF. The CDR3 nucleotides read TGCGCCAGCAGCCACACAGGGGGATCTAATGAAAAACTGTTTTTT.

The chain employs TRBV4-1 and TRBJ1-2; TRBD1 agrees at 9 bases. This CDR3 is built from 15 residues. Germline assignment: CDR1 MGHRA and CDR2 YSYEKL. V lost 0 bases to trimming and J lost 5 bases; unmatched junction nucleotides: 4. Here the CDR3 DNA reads TGCGCCAGCAGCCAAGATCTAGGGACAGGGTATGGCTACACCTTC. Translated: CASSQDLGTGYGYTF.

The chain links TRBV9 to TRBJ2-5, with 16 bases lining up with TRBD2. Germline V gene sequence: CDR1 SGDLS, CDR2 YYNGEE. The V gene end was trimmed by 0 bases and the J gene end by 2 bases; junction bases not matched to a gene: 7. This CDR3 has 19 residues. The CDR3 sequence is CASSVAPGLAGGIQETQYF. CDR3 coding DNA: TGTGCCAGCAGCGTAGCCCCGGGACTAGCGGGGGGGATACAAGAGACCCAGTACTTC.

CDR3 amino acids: CASSRQGADTQYF. For the CDR3, the DNA is TGTGCCAGCAGTAGACAGGGGGCAGATACGCAGTATTTT. The chain has TRBV11-2 and TRBJ2-3; 9 bases align to TRBD1. Germline CDR1 SGHAT, CDR2 FQNNGV. J gave up 4 bases and V 6 bases, and 2 bases lay outside the gene matches. The CDR3 sequence is 13 residues long.

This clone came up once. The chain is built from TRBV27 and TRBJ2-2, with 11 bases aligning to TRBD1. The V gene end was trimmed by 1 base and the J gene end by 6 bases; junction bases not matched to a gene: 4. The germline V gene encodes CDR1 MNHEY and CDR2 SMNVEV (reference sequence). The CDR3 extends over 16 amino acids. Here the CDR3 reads CASSLLTDRGPGELFF. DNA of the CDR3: TGTGCCAGCAGTTTATTGACGGACAGGGGGCCCGGGGAGCTGTTTTTT.

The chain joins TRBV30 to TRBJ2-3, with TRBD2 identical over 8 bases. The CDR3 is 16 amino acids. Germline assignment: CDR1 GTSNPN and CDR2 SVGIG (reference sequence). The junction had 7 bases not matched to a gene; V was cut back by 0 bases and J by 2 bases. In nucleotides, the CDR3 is TGTGCCTGGAGTGTACTAGCGGTACCCACCACAGATACGCAGTATTTT. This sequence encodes CAWSVLAVPTTDTQYF.

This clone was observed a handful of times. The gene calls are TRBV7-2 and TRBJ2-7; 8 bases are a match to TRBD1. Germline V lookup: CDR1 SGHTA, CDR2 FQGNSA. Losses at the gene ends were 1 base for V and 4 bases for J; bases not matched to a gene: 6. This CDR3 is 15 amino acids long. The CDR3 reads CASSLGLDRAYEQYF. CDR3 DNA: TGTGCCAGCAGCTTAGGTCTGGACAGGGCTTACGAGCAGTACTTC.

This chain's CDR3 is CASSQVWTGDAGELFF. The CDR3 coding sequence is TGCGCCAGCAGCCAAGTCTGGACAGGGGACGCCGGGGAGCTGTTTTTT. The rearrangement links TRBV4-1 to TRBJ2-2; 9 bases fit TRBD1. The CDR3 is 16 residues long. CDR1 MGHRA and CDR2 YSYEKL come from the germline V gene. Trimming at V came to 1 base and at J to 6 bases, leaving 6 bases not matched to a gene.

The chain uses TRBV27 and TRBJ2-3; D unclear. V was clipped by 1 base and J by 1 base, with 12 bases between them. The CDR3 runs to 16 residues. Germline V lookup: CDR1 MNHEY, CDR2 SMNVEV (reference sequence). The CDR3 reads CASSLFRPEGTDTQYF. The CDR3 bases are TGTGCCAGCAGTTTATTTAGGCCCGAGGGCACAGATACGCAGTATTTT.

The CDR3 spells CASSITGPRSTDTQYF. The CDR3, as DNA: TGTGCCAGTAGTATAACTGGGCCCAGAAGCACAGATACGCAGTATTTT. This chain connects TRBV19 to TRBJ2-3; no firm D call. The CDR3 has 16 residues. Germline loops: CDR1 LNHDA, CDR2 SQIVND (reference sequence). Trimming pared 2 bases from V and 0 bases from J, leaving 12 bases between.